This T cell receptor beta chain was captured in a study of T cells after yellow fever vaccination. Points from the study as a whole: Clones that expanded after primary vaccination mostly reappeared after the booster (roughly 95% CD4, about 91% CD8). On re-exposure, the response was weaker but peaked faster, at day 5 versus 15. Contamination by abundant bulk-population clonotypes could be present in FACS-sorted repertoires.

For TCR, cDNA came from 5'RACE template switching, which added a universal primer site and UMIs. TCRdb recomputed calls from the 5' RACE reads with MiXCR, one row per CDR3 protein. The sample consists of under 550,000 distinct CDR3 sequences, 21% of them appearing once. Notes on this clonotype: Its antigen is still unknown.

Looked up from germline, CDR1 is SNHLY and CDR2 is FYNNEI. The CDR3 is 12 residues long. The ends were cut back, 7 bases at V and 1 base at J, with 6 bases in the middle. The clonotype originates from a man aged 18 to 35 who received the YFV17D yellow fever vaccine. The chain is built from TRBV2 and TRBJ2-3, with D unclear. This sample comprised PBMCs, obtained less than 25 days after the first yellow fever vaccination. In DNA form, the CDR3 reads TGTGCCAGCACTGACCGCACAGATACGCAGTATTTT. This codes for CASTDRTDTQYF.